What follows are 8 T cell receptor beta chains derived from one specimen sequenced in a study of blood T cell repertoires in COVID-19. Sequenced by immunoSEQ multiplex PCR; TCRdb stores in-frame clones only, minus some. The data show roughly 100,000 clones, with around 87% seen just once and about 17% held by the top ten. The sample taken for sequencing was peripheral blood. These receptors all come from a human donor in a cohort sampled during active COVID-19.

The rearrangement links TRBV19 to TRBJ1-5; 8 nucleotides align to TRBD1. The CDR3 has 13 amino acids. From germline, CDR1 is LNHDA and CDR2 SQIVND (reference sequence). The trim removed 3 bases at V and 11 bases at J, leaving 6 bases unmatched. CDR3: CASSMVEQGAQHF. The DNA of the CDR3 is TGTGCCAGTAGTATGGTAGAACAGGGGGCCCAGCATTTT.

Concerning this clone itself: At one end the junction does not follow the germline gene, possibly because of a read error. The chain couples TRBV7-7 to TRBJ2-1; a possible D gene is TRBD1 (6 bases). The CDR3 covers 18 residues. The germline V gene has CDR1 SSHAT and CDR2 FNYEAQ (reference sequence). CDR3 residues: CASSPTSRGSTLVDEQFF. The CDR3, as DNA: TGTGCTAGCAGCCCCACCTCCAGGGGCTCAACACTTGTAGATGAGCAGTTCTTC.

The V gene is TRBV19, the J gene TRBJ1-6; no clear D. V was shortened by 4 bases and J by 0 bases, with 19 bases between the two germline ends. The CDR3 loop spans 19 amino acids. The germline gives CDR1 LNHDA, CDR2 SQIVND (reference sequence). The CDR3 nucleotides read TGTGCCAGTAGTACGATGTCGACCCCCCCTAGCTCCTATAATTCACCCCTCCACTTT. Amino acid sequence: CASSTMSTPPSSYNSPLHF. Full variable domain (missing parts from reference TRBV19 and TRBJ1-6): DGGITQSPKYLFRKEGQNVTLSCEQNLNHDAMYWYRQDPGQGLRLIYYSQIVNDFQKGDIAEGYSVSREKKESFPLTVTSAQKNPTAFYLCASSTMSTPPSSYNSPLHFGNGTRLTVT.

The rearrangement links TRBV12-3 or TRBV12-4 to TRBJ1-4, with D unresolved. The CDR3 extends over 12 amino acids. Trimming pared 7 bases from V and 8 bases from J, leaving 11 bases between. For the CDR3, the DNA is TGTGCCAGCACTTCCCGCGGCGAAAAACTGTTTTTT. It yields the protein CASTSRGEKLFF.

Regarding this clone: A much larger clone differs by one base, so this may be a read error. V is TRBV6-5 and J is TRBJ1-5, with a possible D match to TRBD1 (6 bases). Trimming removed 6 bases at V and 3 bases at J, with 9 bases between. The CDR3 covers 13 residues. The germline V gene has CDR1 MNHEY and CDR2 SVGAGI. The chain's CDR3 is CASRGQLNQPQHF. In DNA form, the CDR3 reads TGTGCCAGCAGAGGACAGCTCAATCAGCCCCAGCATTTT.

The chain employs TRBV6-5 and TRBJ1-6; TRBD1 might be the D (6 bases). Per the germline V gene, CDR1 is MNHEY and CDR2 is SVGAGI. V was shortened by 5 bases and J by 6 bases, with 8 bases between the two germline ends. There are 13 residues in the CDR3. The CDR3 region has the DNA TGTGCCAGCAGTCCGGACAGTAATTCACCCCTCCACTTT. It codes for CASSPDSNSPLHF.

V usage is TRBV3-1 (or the pseudogene TRBV3-2) and J usage is TRBJ1-1; perhaps TRBD1 as D (6 bases). Germline-derived CDR1 and CDR2 are LGHDT and YNNKEL (reference sequence). Trimming removed 4 bases at V and 7 bases at J, with 10 bases between. This CDR3 has 12 amino acids. The CDR3 spells CASSLGTSEAFF. CDR3 DNA: TGTGCCAGCAGCCTCGGGACAAGTGAAGCTTTCTTT.

This chain links TRBV30 with TRBJ1-3, with 10 nucleotides matching TRBD1. CDR1 GTSNPN and CDR2 SVGIG come from the germline V gene (reference sequence). V shed 6 bases, J shed 3 bases, and the junction held 5 bases outside the gene matches. The CDR3 extends over 14 amino acids. CDR3 DNA sequence: TGTGCCTGCGCGGGGGACAGGGGTGGAAACACCATATATTTT. Translated, it gives CACAGDRGGNTIYF.